Below, one TCR beta chain is given with its context. Germline lookup yields CDR1 SQVTM and CDR2 ANQGSEA. V lost 4 bases and J 2 bases, leaving 11 bases between the germline ends. The CDR3 is 14 residues long. Repertoires were generated with immunoSEQ multiplex PCR, while TCRdb's copy carries only in-frame clones and drops some. The table records around 300,000 clones, 88% of them present only once. This sample is drawn from a study of blood T cell repertoires in COVID-19. About the research overall: Nucleic acid was either cDNA or gDNA, and it came from T cells, B-cell-depleted T cells, or PBMCs.

This TCR was sampled from a man aged 30 to 45 who had recovered from COVID-19. The sequenced material came from PBMCs or T cells enriched from blood (not recorded which). This sequence joins TRBV29-1 and TRBJ2-2, with a possible D match to TRBD2 (6 bases). The CDR3 DNA follows: TGCAGCGTTGTGCGGAGGGGAAACACCGGGGAGCTGTTTTTT. This gives the protein CSVVRRGNTGELFF.